This entry features one TCR beta chain sequence. Its matching antigen is unknown. This specimen belongs to a study of shared clonotypes between healthy human individuals. Whole-study results and caveats: There were few donors, and this limited the genetic and exposure-history diversity represented. Rarefaction showed sorted-subset sequencing was incomplete despite large depth.

Per germline, CDR1 GTSNPN and CDR2 SVGIG (reference sequence). V was cut by 2 bases and J by 1 base, with 13 bases left in between. This CDR3 has 15 residues. Profiled with immunoSEQ multiplex PCR; TCRdb holds only in-frame clones, not every one. The sample carries some 1 million clones, roughly 80% recorded once. Both subsets, CD45RA+ naive and CD45RA-negative memory, were split from the CD4+ cells. The chain combines TRBV30 with TRBJ2-3; no definite D call. Sample: memory CD4+ T cells sorted from blood. The sample's subset: CD45RA-negative fraction. This clonotype was obtained from a man between 18 and 29 years old in good health. CDR3 DNA sequence: TGTGCCTGGAGTCTCTTAGGGTCGGGCACAGATACGCAGTATTTT. This translates into CAWSLLGSGTDTQYF.